This section outlines one T cell receptor (beta chain) sequence together with its context. The data derive from a study of blood T cell repertoires in COVID-19. Methods used by the authors: From reference gene primer amplification, estimates of nucleated cell counts were derived. The repertoire was sequenced with immunoSEQ multiplex PCR; TCRdb's copy has only in-frame clones and lacks some. V, J and clone size are taken as reported in that table, and D and trimming were inferred from the DNA itself. Here the sample spans around 99,000 clones, approximately 87% being singletons. The CDR3 sequence is 18 residues long. Germline CDR1 is MNHEY and CDR2 is SVGEGT. Trimming took off 6 bases at V and 6 bases at J, with 27 bases between the two ends.

The specimen sequenced was peripheral blood. This clonotype originated in a woman aged 55-75 years with acute or convalescent COVID-19. V usage is TRBV6-2 or TRBV6-3 and J usage is TRBJ2-1; maybe TRBD2 (6 bases). The CDR3, as DNA: TGTGCCAGCAGCTCCGCATACTCCGGGACTGGCAAGAGCAATGAGCAGTTCTTC. The encoded protein is CASSSAYSGTGKSNEQFF.